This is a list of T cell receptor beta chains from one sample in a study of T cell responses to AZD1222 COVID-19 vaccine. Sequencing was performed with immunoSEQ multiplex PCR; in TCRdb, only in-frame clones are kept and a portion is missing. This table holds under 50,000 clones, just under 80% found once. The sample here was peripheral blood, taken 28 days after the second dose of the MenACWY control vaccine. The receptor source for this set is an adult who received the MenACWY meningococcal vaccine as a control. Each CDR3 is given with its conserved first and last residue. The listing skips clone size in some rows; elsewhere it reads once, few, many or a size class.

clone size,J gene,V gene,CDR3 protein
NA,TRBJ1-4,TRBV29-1,CSVKSGMANEKLFF
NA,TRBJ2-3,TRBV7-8,CASSPRGGLAGGKESDTQYF
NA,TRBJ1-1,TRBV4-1,CASSQTEVANTEAFF
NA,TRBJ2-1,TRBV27,CASSFLRAGGLYEQFF
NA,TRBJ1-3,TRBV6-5,CASSYDISAGYTIYF
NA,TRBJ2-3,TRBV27,CASSSQGWNTDTQYF
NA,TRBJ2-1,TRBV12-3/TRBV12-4,CASSYRNEQFF
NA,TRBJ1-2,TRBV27,CASSPNRQGAGGYTF
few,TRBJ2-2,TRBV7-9,CASSSGRFLARELFF
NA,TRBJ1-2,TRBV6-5,CASSLRGGGYTF
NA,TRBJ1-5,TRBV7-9,CASSLVNQPQHF
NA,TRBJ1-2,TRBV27,CASSLFGTGGNYGYTF
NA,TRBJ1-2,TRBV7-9,CASSLASGGYTF
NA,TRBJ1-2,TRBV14,CASSQVLTPGTGYYGYTF
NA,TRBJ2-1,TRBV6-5,CATRKVGGAYNEQFF
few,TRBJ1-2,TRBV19,CASSIVGYNGYTF
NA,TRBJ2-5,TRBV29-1,CSVEGLSETQYF
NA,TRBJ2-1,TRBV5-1,CASSLGSLSYNEQFF
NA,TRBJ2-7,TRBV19,CASSRSLVGYSYEQYF
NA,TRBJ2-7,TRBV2,CASREIAFSEGDEQYF
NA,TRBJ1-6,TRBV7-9,CASSSLNSPLHF
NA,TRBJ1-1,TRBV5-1,CASSLGRGMNTEAFF
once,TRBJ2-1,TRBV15,CATSRVTGGYNEQFF
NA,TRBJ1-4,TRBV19,CASTQTPEKLFF
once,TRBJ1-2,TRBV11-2,CASSPLANYGYTF